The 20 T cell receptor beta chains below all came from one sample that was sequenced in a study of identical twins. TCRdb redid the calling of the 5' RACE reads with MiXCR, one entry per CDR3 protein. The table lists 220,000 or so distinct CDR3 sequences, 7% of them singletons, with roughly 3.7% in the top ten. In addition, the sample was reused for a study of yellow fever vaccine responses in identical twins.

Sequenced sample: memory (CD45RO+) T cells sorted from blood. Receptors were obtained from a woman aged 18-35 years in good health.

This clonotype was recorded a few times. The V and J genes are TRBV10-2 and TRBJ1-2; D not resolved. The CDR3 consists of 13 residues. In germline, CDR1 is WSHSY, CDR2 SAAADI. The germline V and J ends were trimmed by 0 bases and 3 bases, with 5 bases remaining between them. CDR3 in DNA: TGCGCCAGCAGTGAGTCTCCGGACTATGGCTACACCTTC. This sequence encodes CASSESPDYGYTF.

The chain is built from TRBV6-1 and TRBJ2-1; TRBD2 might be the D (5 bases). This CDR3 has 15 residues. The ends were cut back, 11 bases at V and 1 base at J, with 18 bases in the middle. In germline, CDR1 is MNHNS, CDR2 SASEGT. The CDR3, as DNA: TGTGCCCTCAGCCGTACGGGGAAATCCTACAATGAGCAGTTCTTC. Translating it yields CALSRTGKSYNEQFF.

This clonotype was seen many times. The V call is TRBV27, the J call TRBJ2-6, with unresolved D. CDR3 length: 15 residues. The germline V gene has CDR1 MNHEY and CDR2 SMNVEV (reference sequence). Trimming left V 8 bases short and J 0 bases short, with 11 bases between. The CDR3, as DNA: TGTGCCAGCCCCACTCGACACTCTGGGGCCAACGTCCTGACTTTC. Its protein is CASPTRHSGANVLTF. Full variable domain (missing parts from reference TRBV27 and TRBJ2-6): EAQVTQNPRYLITVTGKKLTVTCSQNMNHEYMSWYRQDPGLGLRQIYYSMNVEVTDKGDVPEGYKVSRKEKRNFPLILESPSPNQTSLYFCASPTRHSGANVLTFGAGSRLTVL.

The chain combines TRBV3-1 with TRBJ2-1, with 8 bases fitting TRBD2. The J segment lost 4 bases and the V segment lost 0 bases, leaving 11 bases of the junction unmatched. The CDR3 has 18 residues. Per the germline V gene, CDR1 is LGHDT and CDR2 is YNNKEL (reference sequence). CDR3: CASSQDSSGSSPYNEQFF. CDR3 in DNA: TGTGCCAGCAGCCAAGATTCCAGCGGGAGCTCCCCGTACAATGAGCAGTTCTTC.

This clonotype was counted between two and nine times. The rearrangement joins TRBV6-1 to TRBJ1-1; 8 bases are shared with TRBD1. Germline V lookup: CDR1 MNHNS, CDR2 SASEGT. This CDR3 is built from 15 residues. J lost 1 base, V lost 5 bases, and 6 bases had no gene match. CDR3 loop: CASSPLTGANTEAFF. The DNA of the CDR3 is TGTGCCAGCAGTCCTTTGACAGGGGCGAACACTGAAGCTTTCTTT.

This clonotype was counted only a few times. CDR3 in amino acids: CASSGRTGTQQYV. The CDR3 nucleotides are TGTGCCAGCAGCGGTAGGACAGGGACTCAGCAGTACGTC. The chain is built from TRBV12-3 or TRBV12-4 and TRBJ2-7, with TRBD1 matching over 8 bases. There are 13 residues in the CDR3. V was clipped by 6 bases and J by 8 bases; unmatched bases: 9.

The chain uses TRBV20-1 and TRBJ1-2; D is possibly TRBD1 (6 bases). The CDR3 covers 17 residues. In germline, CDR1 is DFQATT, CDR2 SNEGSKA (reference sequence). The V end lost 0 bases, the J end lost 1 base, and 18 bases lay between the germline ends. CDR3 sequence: CSARDPGTGIHNYGYTF. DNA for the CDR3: TGCAGTGCTAGAGATCCGGGAACAGGGATCCATAACTATGGCTACACCTTC.

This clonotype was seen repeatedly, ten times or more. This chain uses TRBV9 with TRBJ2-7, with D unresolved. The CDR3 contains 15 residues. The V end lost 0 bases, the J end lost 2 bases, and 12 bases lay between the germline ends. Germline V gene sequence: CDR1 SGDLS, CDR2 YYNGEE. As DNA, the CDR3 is TGTGCCAGCAGCGTAGGAGAGGCCAAACCCTACGAGCAGTACTTC. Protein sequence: CASSVGEAKPYEQYF.

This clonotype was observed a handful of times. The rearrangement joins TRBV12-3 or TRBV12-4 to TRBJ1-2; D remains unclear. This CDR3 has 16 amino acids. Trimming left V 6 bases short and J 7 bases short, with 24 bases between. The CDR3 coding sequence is TGTGCCAGCAGCCTAAACCAAGCCATTGACTCGGGTGGCTACACCTTC. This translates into CASSLNQAIDSGGYTF.

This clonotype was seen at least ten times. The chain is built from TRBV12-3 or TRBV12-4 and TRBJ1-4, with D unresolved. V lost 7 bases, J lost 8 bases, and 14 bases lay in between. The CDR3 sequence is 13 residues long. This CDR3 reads CASNNGQWEKLFF. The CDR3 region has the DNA TGTGCCAGCAATAATGGGCAATGGGAAAAACTGTTTTTT.

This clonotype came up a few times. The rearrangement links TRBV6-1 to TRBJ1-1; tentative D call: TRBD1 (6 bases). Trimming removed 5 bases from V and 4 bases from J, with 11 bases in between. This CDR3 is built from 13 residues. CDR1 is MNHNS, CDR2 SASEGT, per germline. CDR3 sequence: CASSQGGSTEAFF. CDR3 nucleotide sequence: TGTGCCAGCAGTCAAGGGGGTAGCACTGAAGCTTTCTTT.

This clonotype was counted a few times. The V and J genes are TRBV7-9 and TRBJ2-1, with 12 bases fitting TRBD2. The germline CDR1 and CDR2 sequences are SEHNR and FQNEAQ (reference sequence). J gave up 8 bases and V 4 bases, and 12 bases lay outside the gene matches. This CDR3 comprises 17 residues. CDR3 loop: CASSYNRLAGDRDEQFF. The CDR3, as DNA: TGTGCCAGCAGCTACAACCGACTAGCGGGGGATCGCGATGAGCAGTTCTTC.

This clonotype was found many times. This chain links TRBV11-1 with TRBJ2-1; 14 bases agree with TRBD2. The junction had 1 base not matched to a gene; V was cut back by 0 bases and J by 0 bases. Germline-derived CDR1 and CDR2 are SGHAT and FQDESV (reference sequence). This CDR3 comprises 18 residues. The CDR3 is CASSLAGTSGSSYNEQFF. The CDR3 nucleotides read TGTGCCAGCAGCTTAGCAGGGACTAGCGGGAGCTCCTACAATGAGCAGTTCTTC.

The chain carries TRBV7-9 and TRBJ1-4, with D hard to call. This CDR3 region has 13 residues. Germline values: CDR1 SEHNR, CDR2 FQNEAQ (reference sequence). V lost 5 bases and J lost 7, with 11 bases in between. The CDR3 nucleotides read TGTGCCAGCAGCCCAAACTGGGGTGAAAAACTGTTTTTT. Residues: CASSPNWGEKLFF.

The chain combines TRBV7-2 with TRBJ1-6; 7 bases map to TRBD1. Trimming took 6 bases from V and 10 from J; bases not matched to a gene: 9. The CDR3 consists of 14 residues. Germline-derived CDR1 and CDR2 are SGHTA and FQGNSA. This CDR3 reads CASRSTGKFSPLHF. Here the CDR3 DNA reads TGTGCCAGCAGGTCGACAGGGAAATTCTCACCCCTCCACTTT.

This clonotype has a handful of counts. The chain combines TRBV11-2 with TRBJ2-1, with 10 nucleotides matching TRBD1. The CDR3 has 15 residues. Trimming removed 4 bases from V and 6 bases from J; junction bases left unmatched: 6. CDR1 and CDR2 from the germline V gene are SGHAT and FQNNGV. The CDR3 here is CASSSGTGEVNEQFF. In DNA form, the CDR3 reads TGTGCCAGCAGCTCCGGGACAGGGGAGGTCAATGAGCAGTTCTTC.

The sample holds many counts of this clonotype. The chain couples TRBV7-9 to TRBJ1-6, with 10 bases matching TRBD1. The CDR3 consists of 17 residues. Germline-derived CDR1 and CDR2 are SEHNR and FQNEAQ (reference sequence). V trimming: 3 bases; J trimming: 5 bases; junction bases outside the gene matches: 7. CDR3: CASSFSGTGANNSPLHF. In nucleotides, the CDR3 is TGTGCCAGCAGCTTCTCCGGGACAGGGGCAAATAATTCACCCCTCCACTTT.

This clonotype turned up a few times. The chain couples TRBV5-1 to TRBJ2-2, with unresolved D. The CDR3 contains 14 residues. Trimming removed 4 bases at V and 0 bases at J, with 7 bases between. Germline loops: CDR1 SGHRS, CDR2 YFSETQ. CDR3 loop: CASSTDTNTGELFF. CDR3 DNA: TGCGCCAGCAGCACAGACACGAACACCGGGGAGCTGTTTTTT.

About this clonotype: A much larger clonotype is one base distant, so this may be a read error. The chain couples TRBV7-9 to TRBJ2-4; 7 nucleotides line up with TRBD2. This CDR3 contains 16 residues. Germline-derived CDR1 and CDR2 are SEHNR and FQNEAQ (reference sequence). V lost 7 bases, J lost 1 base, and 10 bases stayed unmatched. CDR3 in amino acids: CASIPGGSRAKNIQYF. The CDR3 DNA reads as TGTGCCAGCATCCCGGGCGGGAGTAGGGCCAAAAACATTCAGTACTTC.

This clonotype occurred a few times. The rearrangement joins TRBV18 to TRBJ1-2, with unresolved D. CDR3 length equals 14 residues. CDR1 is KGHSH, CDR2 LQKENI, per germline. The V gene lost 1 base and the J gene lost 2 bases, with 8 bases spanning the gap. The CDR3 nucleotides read TGTGCCAGCTCACCACAGGAGGGAAACTATGGCTACACCTTC. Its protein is CASSPQEGNYGYTF.